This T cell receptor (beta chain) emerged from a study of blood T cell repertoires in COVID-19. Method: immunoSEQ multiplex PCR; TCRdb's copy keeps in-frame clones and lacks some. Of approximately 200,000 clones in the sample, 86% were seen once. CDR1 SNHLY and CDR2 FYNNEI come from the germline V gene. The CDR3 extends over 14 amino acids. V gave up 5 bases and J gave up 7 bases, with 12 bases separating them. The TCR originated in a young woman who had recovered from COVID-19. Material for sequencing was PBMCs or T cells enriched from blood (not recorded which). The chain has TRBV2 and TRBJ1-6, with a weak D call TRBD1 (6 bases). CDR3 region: CASSQQGPNSPLHF. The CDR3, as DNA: TGTGCCAGCAGTCAACAGGGCCCAAATTCACCCCTCCACTTT.